Listed below are T cell receptor beta chains from one sample, sequenced in a study of shared clonotypes between healthy human individuals. Some clones are missing from TCRdb's copy, which holds only in-frame ones; the method was immunoSEQ multiplex PCR. The sample contains about 1.1 million clones, 75% to 80% of which appear only once. The sequenced material came from memory CD4+ T cells from PBMCs. All receptors come from a man in his late teens or twenties in good health. Some clones in this sample may be carry-over from other donors' samples. Both conserved end residues are part of each CDR3. The D gene is left open where the match is weak. Only part of the rows carry a size: once, few, many, or a class if the clone is expanded.

clone size | D gene | J gene | V gene | CDR3 protein | CDR3 DNA
NA | TRBD1 | TRBJ1-5 | TRBV5-1 | CASSLIGDSQPQHF | TGCGCCAGCAGCTTGATTGGGGACAGTCAGCCCCAGCATTTT
NA | NA | TRBJ1-4 | TRBV5-8 | CASSFSPATNEKLFF | TGTGCCAGCAGCTTCTCGCCCGCAACTAATGAAAAACTGTTTTTT
NA | NA | TRBJ2-5 | TRBV4-1 | CASSQGPQETQYF | TGCGCCAGCAGCCAAGGCCCGCAAGAGACCCAGTACTTC
few | TRBD1 | TRBJ1-2 | TRBV28 | CASSTSTGVPRYGYTF | TGTGCCAGCAGTACCTCAACAGGGGTCCCCCGCTATGGCTACACCTTC
once | NA | TRBJ1-2 | TRBV18 | CASSRGTRSMNYGYTF | TGTGCCAGCTCTCGCGGGACCCGGTCTATGAACTATGGCTACACCTTC
NA | NA | TRBJ1-3 | TRBV28 | CASSSRTVGNTIYF | TGTGCCAGCAGTTCTAGGACGGTTGGAAACACCATATATTTT
NA | NA | TRBJ2-1 | TRBV14 | CASSQDWRNEQFF | TGTGCCAGCAGCCAAGATTGGCGGAATGAGCAGTTCTTC
few | NA | TRBJ1-1 | TRBV6-5 | CASSRTLNTEAFF | TGTGCCAGCAGCCGGACGTTGAACACTGAAGCTTTCTTT
few | NA | TRBJ1-5 | TRBV7-6 | CASSEDSFSNQPQHF | TGTGCCAGCAGCGAGGACAGTTTTAGCAATCAGCCCCAGCATTTT
NA | NA | TRBJ2-1 | TRBV19 | CASSMRSGSGYNEQFF | TGTGCCAGTAGTATGAGGTCCGGGAGCGGCTACAATGAGCAGTTCTTC
NA | TRBD1 | TRBJ1-3 | TRBV7-8 | CASSLWFVGQEESGNTIYF | TGTGCCAGCAGCTTATGGTTCGTTGGACAGGAAGAGTCTGGAAACACCATATATTTT
NA | NA | TRBJ1-2 | TRBV14 | CASSQTGSYGYTF | TGTGCCAGCAGCCAGACCGGGAGCTATGGCTACACCTTC
NA | NA | TRBJ2-1 | TRBV5-6 | CASSLVAGHLNEQFF | TGTGCCAGCAGCTTGGTGGCCGGACATCTTAATGAGCAGTTCTTC
NA | TRBD2 | TRBJ2-1 | TRBV9 | CASSVTSVIYNEQFF | TGTGCCAGCAGCGTCACTAGCGTTATCTACAATGAGCAGTTCTTC
NA | NA | TRBJ2-3 | TRBV7-3 | CASSLEGGTDTQYF | TGTGCCAGCAGCTTAGAAGGGGGCACAGATACGCAGTATTTT
NA | NA | TRBJ1-2 | TRBV5-1 | CASSFDTPDGYTF | TGCGCCAGCAGTTTTGACACTCCGGATGGCTACACCTTC
NA | NA | TRBJ2-3 | TRBV6-6 | CASKEFTDTQYF | TGTGCCAGCAAAGAATTCACAGATACGCAGTATTTT
few | NA | TRBJ1-2 | TRBV28 | CASSPTQTYGYTF | TGTGCCAGCAGCCCGACACAAACCTATGGCTACACCTTC
NA | NA | TRBJ2-5 | TRBV6-6 | CASSYDMGTGETQYF | TGTGCCAGCAGTTACGACATGGGGACTGGAGAGACCCAGTACTTC
once | TRBD1 | TRBJ1-1 | TRBV28 | CASSFIGGNTEAFF | TGTGCCAGCAGTTTTATAGGGGGCAACACTGAAGCTTTCTTT
NA | TRBD2 | TRBJ2-1 | TRBV11-2 | CASSLGNLGTRFHEQFF | TGTGCCAGCAGCTTAGGGAATCTCGGGACTAGATTTCATGAGCAGTTCTTC
NA | TRBD2 | TRBJ2-1 | TRBV7-9 | CASSLGRGSYNEQFF | TGTGCCAGCAGCTTAGGGCGGGGGTCCTACAATGAGCAGTTCTTC
NA | TRBD1 | TRBJ1-1 | TRBV7-2 | CASSSQGAEAFF | TGTGCCAGCAGCTCACAGGGGGCTGAAGCTTTCTTT
NA | NA | TRBJ1-2 | TRBV28 | CASSFGGNYGYTF | TGTGCCAGCAGTTTCGGGGGCAACTATGGCTACACCTTC
NA | TRBD1 | TRBJ1-2 | TRBV5-4 | CASSLRDSYGYTF | TGTGCCAGCAGCCTCCGGGACAGCTATGGCTACACCTTC
NA | TRBD2 | TRBJ2-7 | TRBV7-3 | CASSQSGGPYEQYF | TGTGCCAGCAGCCAAAGCGGGGGACCCTACGAGCAGTACTTC
NA | NA | TRBJ2-3 | TRBV29-1 | CSVEQGGGDTQYF | TGCAGCGTTGAACAGGGGGGAGGGGATACGCAGTATTTT
NA | NA | TRBJ2-5 | TRBV10-2 | CASRSQGGLETQYF | TGCGCCAGCAGGTCACAGGGGGGGTTAGAGACCCAGTACTTC
few | NA | TRBJ2-6 | TRBV4-3 | CASSQEVGSGANVLTF | TGCGCCAGCAGCCAAGAAGTCGGCTCTGGGGCCAACGTCCTGACTTTC
NA | NA | TRBJ1-2 | TRBV19 | CASSTYSGAEPNYGYTF | TGTGCCAGTAGTACCTACTCCGGGGCAGAGCCCAACTATGGCTACACCTTC
NA | NA | TRBJ2-1 | TRBV7-6 | CASSLDPGSDEQFF | TGTGCCAGCAGCTTAGATCCGGGGAGTGATGAGCAGTTCTTC
NA | NA | TRBJ2-3 | TRBV5-8 | CASSPDRASDTQYF | TGTGCCAGCAGCCCCGATCGGGCCTCAGATACGCAGTATTTT
NA | TRBD2 | TRBJ2-7 | TRBV5-4 | CASSPPLAGVYEQYF | TGTGCCAGCAGCCCACCACTAGCGGGAGTCTACGAGCAGTACTTC
NA | NA | TRBJ1-1 | TRBV28 | CASSLLAGRGLRRTEAFF | TGTGCCAGCAGTTTACTAGCGGGTAGGGGGTTGCGGAGGACTGAAGCTTTCTTT
NA | TRBD1 | TRBJ1-1 | TRBV12-5 | CASGIDRGTEAFF | TGTGCTAGTGGCATAGACAGGGGCACTGAAGCTTTCTTT
once | TRBD2 | TRBJ2-5 | TRBV30 | CAWSPAGAQETQYF | TGTGCCTGGAGTCCAGCGGGGGCTCAAGAGACCCAGTACTTC
NA | NA | TRBJ2-7 | TRBV28 | CATQGVGGTLYEQYF | TGTGCCACCCAGGGGGTCGGAGGGACCCTCTACGAGCAGTACTTC
NA | NA | TRBJ1-1 | TRBV5-1 | CASSLGSSMNTEAFF | TGCGCCAGCAGCTTGGGCAGTTCTATGAACACTGAAGCTTTCTTT
NA | NA | TRBJ2-2 | TRBV5-4 | CASSLSGPGELFF | TGTGCCAGCAGCTTGTCGGGCCCCGGGGAGCTGTTTTTT
NA | TRBD2 | TRBJ2-3 | TRBV11-3 | CASSYGRRTDTQYF | TGTGCCAGCAGCTACGGGAGGCGCACAGATACGCAGTATTTT
NA | TRBD1 | TRBJ1-4 | TRBV6-6 | CASRKGGTGNEKLFF | TGTGCCAGCAGGAAGGGGGGGACAGGGAATGAAAAACTGTTTTTT
NA | NA | TRBJ1-4 | TRBV20-1 | CSARTEKLFF | TGCAGTGCAAGGACCGAAAAACTGTTTTTT
NA | NA | TRBJ2-3 | TRBV5-1 | CASSGRMSGSTDTQYF | TGCGCCAGCAGCGGTAGGATGAGCGGGAGCACAGATACGCAGTATTTT
NA | NA | TRBJ2-2 | TRBV18 | CASSPQRDRNTGELFF | TGTGCCAGCTCACCTCAGCGGGACAGAAACACCGGGGAGCTGTTTTTT
few | NA | TRBJ1-4 | TRBV18 | CASSPQTGNEVKLFF | TGTGCCAGCTCACCACAAACAGGGAACGAAGTAAAACTGTTTTTT
NA | TRBD1 | TRBJ1-5 | TRBV5-6 | CASSRDREGQPQHF | TGTGCCAGCAGCCGGGACAGGGAGGGTCAGCCCCAGCATTTT
few | NA | TRBJ1-1 | TRBV19 | CASSLYTDALGAFF | TGTGCCAGTAGTCTTTATACAGACGCTCTGGGGGCTTTCTTT
NA | NA | TRBJ2-2 | TRBV12-5 | CASGPGTSTGELFF | TGTGCTAGTGGGCCCGGGACGTCGACCGGGGAGCTGTTTTTT
few | NA | TRBJ1-4 | TRBV10-2 | CASSRWQLATNEKLFF | TGCGCCAGCAGTCGTTGGCAGCTTGCAACTAATGAAAAACTGTTTTTT
once | NA | TRBJ2-3 | TRBV5-4 | CASSFPGIPDTQYF | TGTGCCAGCAGCTTTCCGGGTATCCCAGATACGCAGTATTTT
NA | TRBD2 | TRBJ2-5 | TRBV11-2 | CASSLGSLAGHQETQYF | TGTGCCAGCAGCTTAGGTTCTCTAGCGGGGCATCAAGAGACCCAGTACTTC